Listed here is a single T cell receptor beta chain. This clone's antigen is unknown. The read terminates 3 residues before the CDR3 end, so the remaining end is supplied by the germline J gene. The time point label, as the study defines it: blood sample drawn before combined kidney and bone marrow transplant. Unstimulated Tregs (CD4+CD25+CD127-), CD4+ non-Tregs (CD4+CD25-), CD4 and CD8 cells were FACS-sorted from thawed PBMCs. Patients were 4 combined kidney and bone marrow transplant recipients from the ITN036ST trial, and only these trial subjects had samples available. Healthy control blood was processed by Ficoll density gradient to PBMCs and cryopreserved; patient PBMCs were collected before and after transplant. The cysteine opens and the phenylalanine closes a CDR3 of 15 amino acids. Shown are 36 bases from within the CDR3, in frame from base 1. Germline trimming: 1 base from V, 7 bases from J; junction bases outside gene matches: 7. Sequences MNHNS (CDR1) and SASEGT (CDR2) are obtained from the germline V gene.

This entry belongs to a study of Tregs in tolerant kidney transplant recipients (dated by TCRdb to the late 2010s). With regard to the full study: Transplants used related donors with nonmyeloablative bone marrow transplantation; mixed chimerism was transient in the human trials. Before combined kidney and bone marrow transplantation, this study identified donor-specific regulatory T cells using TCRbeta sequencing and then followed those same cells after transplant. Overall study results and their limits: The most biologically relevant and donor-specific TCRbeta repertoire appeared to be identified by expanding Tregs with activated donor B cells. In tolerant patients, the expansion of donor-specific Tregs was greater than global Treg expansion, suggesting that the expansion was antigen-driven rather than nonspecific. For some patients the PCR primers changed over time, which made it impossible to compare the samples from those patients at the nucleotide level. Biological reproducibility was not directly assessed, although technical replication error appeared to be minimal. The study was constrained by small patient numbers, and validation of the findings is required in larger populations and under other immunosuppression protocols.

For TCRbeta CDR3 sequencing, genomic DNA from the sorted cells was extracted using the QIAGEN DNeasy Blood and Tissue Kit. High-throughput TCRbeta CDR3 sequencing was carried out commercially through immunoSEQ, with PCR amplification with bias correction and internal controls included. As for how the authors treated the data: Unique productive TCRbeta sequences were defined by CDR3 nucleotide sequence where primers matched, otherwise by CDR3 amino acid sequence with Vbeta and Jbeta genes. To correct for sorting error, sequences found in more than one sorted population at a frequency ratio of 2:1 or less were discarded, and the remaining shared sequences were assigned to the population with the higher frequency. A sequence was defined as donor-reactive if the sequence was expanded at least 5-fold in CFSE-low cells compared with unstimulated cells and had a frequency of at least 0.01% in CFSE-low cells. Repertoire divergence was quantified by Jensen-Shannon divergence calculated from the top 100 TCRbeta sequences ranked by frequency. For samples with multiple sequencing runs, sorting error was corrected separately for each run before the runs were pooled. TCRdb retrieved this table from immuneACCESS and kept in-frame rearrangements only. Not all clones are present; in checked studies, unresolved V genes account for under half, and no reason is known for the remainder. Clonal size and the V and J genes are those of that table, whereas D and trimming came from the DNA. This sample's table has entries for tens of thousands of clones. The biggest ten clones account for roughly 8% of the sample.

The sequence derives from a human donor who received a combined kidney and bone marrow transplant. The sequences come from CD8+ T cells from blood, collected before the transplant. The rearranged chain carries TRBV6-1 and TRBJ2-1; the junction holds 7 bases that match TRBD2. The CDR3 amino acid sequence is: CASSEGLAAWNEQFF. CDR3 DNA, as far as it was read: TGTGCCAGCAGTGAAGGTCTAGCGGCATGGAATGAG.